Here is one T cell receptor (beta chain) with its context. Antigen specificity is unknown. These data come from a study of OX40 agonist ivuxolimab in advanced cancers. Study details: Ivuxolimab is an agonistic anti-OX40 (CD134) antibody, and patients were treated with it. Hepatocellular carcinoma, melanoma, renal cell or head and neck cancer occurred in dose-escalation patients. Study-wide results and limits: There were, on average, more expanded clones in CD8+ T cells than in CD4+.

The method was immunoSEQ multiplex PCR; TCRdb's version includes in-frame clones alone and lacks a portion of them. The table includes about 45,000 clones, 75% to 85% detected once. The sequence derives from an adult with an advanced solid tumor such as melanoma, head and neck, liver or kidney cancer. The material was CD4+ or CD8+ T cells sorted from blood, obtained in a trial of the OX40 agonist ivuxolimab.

The CDR3 region has the DNA TGTGCCTCTACCGACAGGACCTACGAGCAGTACTTC. It specifies CASTDRTYEQYF. The chain recombines TRBV6-5 with TRBJ2-7; possibly TRBD1 for D (6 bases). With 11 bases removed from V and 2 bases from J, the gap between germline ends came to 13 bases. CDR1 and CDR2 (germline): MNHEY, SVGAGI. The CDR3 sequence is 12 residues long.